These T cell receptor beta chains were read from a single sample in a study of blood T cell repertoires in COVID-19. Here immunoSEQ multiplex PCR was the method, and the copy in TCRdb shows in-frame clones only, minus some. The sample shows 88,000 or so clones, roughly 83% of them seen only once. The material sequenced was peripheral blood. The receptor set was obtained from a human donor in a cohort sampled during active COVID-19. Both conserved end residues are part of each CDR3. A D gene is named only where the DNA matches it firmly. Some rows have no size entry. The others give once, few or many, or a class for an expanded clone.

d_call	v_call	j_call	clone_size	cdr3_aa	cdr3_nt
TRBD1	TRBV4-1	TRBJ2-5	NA	CASSQAGQAGETQYF	TGCGCCAGCAGCCAAGCAGGACAGGCCGGGGAGACCCAGTACTTC
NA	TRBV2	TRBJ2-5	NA	CASRLSEIQETQYF	TGTGCCAGCAGGTTGAGTGAGATCCAAGAGACCCAGTACTTC
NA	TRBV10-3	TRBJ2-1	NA	CAIQSLNEQFF	TGTGCCATCCAATCACTCAATGAGCAGTTCTTC
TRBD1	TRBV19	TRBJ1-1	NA	CASSTPTGAVRVNTEAFF	TGTGCCAGTAGTACCCCCACAGGGGCAGTTCGGGTGAACACTGAAGCTTTCTTT
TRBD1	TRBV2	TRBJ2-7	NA	CASSRGTATYEQYF	TGTGCCAGCAGTAGGGGGACAGCCACCTACGAGCAGTACTTC
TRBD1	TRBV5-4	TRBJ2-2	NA	CASSSDRGRLSRTGELFF	TGTGCCAGCAGCTCGGACAGGGGGCGACTGAGTCGCACCGGGGAGCTGTTTTTT
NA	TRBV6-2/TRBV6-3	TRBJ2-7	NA	CASSYPVTSRATHLLREQYF	TGTGCCAGCAGTTATCCGGTTACTAGCCGAGCCACCCATTTGTTACGGGAGCAGTACTTC
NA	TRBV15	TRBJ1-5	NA	CATSRDTNSNQPQHF	TGTGCCACCAGCAGAGACACAAATAGCAATCAGCCCCAGCATTTT
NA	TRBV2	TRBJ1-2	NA	CASSRQIYGYTF	TGTGCCAGCAGCAGGCAAATCTATGGCTACACCTTC
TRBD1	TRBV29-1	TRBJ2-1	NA	CSVSTGGDNEQFF	TGCAGCGTCTCGACAGGGGGGGACAATGAGCAGTTCTTC
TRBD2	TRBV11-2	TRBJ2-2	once	CASSLVAAGEGGELFF	TGTGCCAGCAGCTTAGTGGCAGCGGGAGAGGGCGGGGAGCTGTTTTTT
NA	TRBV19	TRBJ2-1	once	CASSISPGEGYNEQFF	TGTGCCAGTAGTATTTCCCCAGGGGAAGGCTACAATGAGCAGTTCTTC
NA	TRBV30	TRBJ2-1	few	CAWREIIGGSSYNEQFF	TGTGCCTGGAGGGAGATCATAGGAGGGAGCTCCTACAATGAGCAGTTCTTC
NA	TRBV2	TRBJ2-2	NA	CASSENRANTGELFF	TGTGCCAGCAGTGAAAACAGGGCGAACACCGGGGAGCTGTTTTTT
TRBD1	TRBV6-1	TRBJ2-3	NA	CASSEWDRGADTQYF	TGTGCCAGCAGTGAATGGGACAGGGGAGCAGATACGCAGTATTTT